These T cell receptor beta chains were read from a single sample in a study of breast tumors, draining lymph nodes, adjacent tissues. MiXCR, applied by TCRdb to the multiplex PCR reads, yields one record per CDR3 protein. The sample holds about 200,000 distinct CDR3 sequences, approximately 31% seen once. The sequenced sample was axillary lymph node tissue. These receptor sequences come from a female donor with breast cancer. Some clones in this sample may be carry-over from other donors' samples. Each CDR3 is given with its conserved first and last residue. A D gene is named only where the DNA matches it firmly. Size tells how often a clone was seen (once, few, many) or the class of an expanded clone, and some rows leave it out.

j_call clone_size v_call d_call cdr3_aa cdr3_nt
TRBJ2-1 - TRBV9 - CASSVDGAYNERSF TGTGCCAGCAGCGTAGATGGGGCGTACAATGAGCGGTCCTTC
TRBJ2-5 many TRBV6-5 - CASSYPDRKETQYF TGTGCCAGCAGTTACCCGGACCGTAAAGAGACCCAGTACTTC
TRBJ1-2 many TRBV28 - CASSINYGYTF TGTGCCAGCAGCATTAACTATGGCTACACCTTC
TRBJ1-5 many TRBV19 TRBD1 CASSIETGVNQPQHF TGTGCCAGTAGTATTGAGACAGGGGTCAATCAGCCCCAGCATTTT
TRBJ2-7 many TRBV20-1 TRBD1 CSAATRPGQLSSEQYF TGCAGTGCCGCTACCCGTCCGGGACAGCTCTCTTCCGAGCAGTACTTC
TRBJ1-2 many TRBV12-3/TRBV12-4 - CASSSGVGGNYGYTF TGTGCCAGCAGTTCCGGGGTCGGGGGAAACTATGGCTACACCTTC
TRBJ1-2 - TRBV5-1 TRBD1 CASSPRGQGAGYTF TGCGCCAGCAGCCCTAGGGGACAGGGGGCAGGCTACACCTTC
TRBJ2-1 many TRBV20-1 TRBD1 CSASLRGSSYNEQFF TGCAGTGCTAGTCTCAGGGGGAGCTCCTACAATGAGCAGTTCTTC
TRBJ2-5 many TRBV5-6 - CASSRYLAGTETQYF TGTGCCAGCAGCAGATACCTGGCGGGAACGGAGACCCAGTACTTC
TRBJ2-3 - TRBV7-2 - CASSLIRTTNEQYF TGTGCCAGCAGCTTAATCAGGACTACAAATGAGCAGTATTTT
TRBJ1-6 many TRBV28 - CASSGLRVSPLHF TGTGCCAGCAGCGGGCTAAGAGTATCACCCCTCCACTTT
TRBJ2-7 many TRBV30 - CAWAGGGGGYEQYF TGTGCCTGGGCCGGCGGGGGCGGCGGGTACGAGCAGTACTTC
TRBJ2-5 many TRBV11-1 TRBD2 CASSLGSGGQETQYF TGTGCCAGCAGCCTAGGGAGCGGGGGTCAAGAGACCCAGTACTTC
TRBJ2-3 once TRBV5-1 TRBD2 CASTTSGSTDTQYF TGCGCCAGCACGACTAGCGGGAGCACAGATACGCAGTATTTT
TRBJ2-3 - TRBV20-1 TRBD2 CSARDISGRAYNEQYF TGCAGTGCTAGAGATATAAGCGGGAGGGCCTACAATGAGCAGTATTTT
TRBJ2-2 many TRBV7-2 - CASSPRVTGELFF TGTGCCAGCAGCCCCCGGGTTACCGGGGAGCTGTTTTTT
TRBJ1-5 many TRBV12-3/TRBV12-4 - CASSFKQILGNQPQHF TGTGCCAGCAGTTTCAAACAGATTCTAGGCAATCAGCCCCAGCATTTT
TRBJ2-3 many TRBV6-5 TRBD2 CASSYGLAVDTQYF TGTGCCAGCAGTTACGGACTAGCAGTGGATACGCAGTATTTT
TRBJ2-7 many TRBV5-1 - CASSLVGSEQYF TGCGCCAGCAGCTTGGTAGGGTCCGAGCAGTACTTC
TRBJ2-7 many TRBV10-3 TRBD1 CAISGGDRGRYEQYF TGTGCCATCAGTGGGGGGGACAGGGGTCGCTACGAGCAGTACTTC
TRBJ2-1 few TRBV3-1 TRBD2 CASSRTGLVNEQFF TGTGCCAGCAGCCGAACGGGACTAGTAAATGAGCAGTTCTTC
TRBJ1-1 - TRBV29-1 - CSVVGGDLNTEAFF TGCAGCGTTGTAGGGGGGGATCTGAACACTGAAGCTTTCTTT
TRBJ2-2 many TRBV5-4 TRBD1 CASSSGTGGVNTGELFF TGTGCCAGCAGCTCCGGGACAGGGGGGGTAAACACCGGGGAGCTGTTTTTT
TRBJ1-3 many TRBV19 TRBD1 CASRTDRGTGNTIYF TGTGCCAGTAGGACGGACAGGGGTACTGGAAACACCATATATTTT
TRBJ1-5 many TRBV12-3/TRBV12-4 - CATSAAFQPQHF TGTGCCACATCCGCGGCCTTTCAGCCCCAGCATTTT
TRBJ1-5 many TRBV12-3/TRBV12-4 - CASSENNQPQHF TGTGCCAGCTCGGAAAACAATCAGCCCCAGCATTTT
TRBJ1-1 few TRBV2 - CASSEASGLNTEAFF TGTGCCAGCAGTGAAGCTTCGGGGCTGAACACTGAAGCTTTCTTT
TRBJ2-2 many TRBV20-1 - CSALGTGELFF TGCAGTGCCCTGGGAACCGGGGAGCTGTTTTTT
TRBJ2-3 many TRBV13 - CASSPPWGEKDRADTQYF TGTGCCAGCAGCCCCCCCTGGGGGGAGAAAGATAGAGCAGATACGCAGTATTTT
TRBJ1-1 few TRBV5-1 - CASSLGRGTEAFF TGCGCCAGCAGCTTGGGAAGGGGGACTGAAGCTTTCTTT
TRBJ1-6 - TRBV2 TRBD1 CASSELGQRHNSPLHF TGTGCCAGCAGTGAATTGGGACAGAGACATAATTCACCCCTCCACTTT
TRBJ2-5 many TRBV6-6 TRBD1 CASSSSRTGGSWETQYF TGTGCCAGCAGTTCATCACGGACAGGGGGGTCCTGGGAGACCCAGTACTTC
TRBJ1-1 few TRBV7-8 - CASSLLSRDTEAFF TGTGCCAGCAGCCTCCTTTCCCGGGACACTGAAGCTTTCTTT
TRBJ2-1 many TRBV3-1 - CASSQSSKPNEQFF TGTGCCAGCAGCCAATCCTCGAAGCCCAATGAGCAGTTCTTC
TRBJ2-5 - TRBV7-9 TRBD2 CASSLTPRLAGETQYF TGTGCCAGCAGCTTAACTCCTAGACTAGCGGGAGAGACCCAGTACTTC
TRBJ1-2 many TRBV6-1 - CASTHSWGNYGYTF TGTGCCAGCACACACTCGTGGGGTAACTATGGCTACACCTTC
TRBJ1-5 - TRBV2 - CASSKLTSGAQHF TGTGCCAGCAGTAAGCTGACTAGCGGGGCCCAGCATTTT
TRBJ1-1 - TRBV19 TRBD1 CASSPQGSLLGTEAFF TGTGCCAGTAGTCCACAGGGGAGCCTACTCGGGACTGAAGCTTTCTTT
TRBJ2-7 - TRBV19 TRBD2 CASSPGTSGFSYEQYF TGTGCCAGTAGCCCCGGGACTAGCGGCTTCTCCTACGAGCAGTACTTC
TRBJ2-7 many TRBV27 TRBD1 CASIPQGAYEQYF TGTGCCAGCATCCCACAGGGGGCCTACGAGCAGTACTTC
TRBJ2-3 - TRBV2 TRBD2 CASSVAGGSYNEQYF TGTGCCAGCAGTGTCGCGGGGGGCAGCTACAATGAGCAGTATTTT
TRBJ1-2 few TRBV20-1 - CSANTPIRPATGIYGYTF TGCAGTGCTAACACCCCGATTCGTCCCGCGACGGGAATCTATGGCTACACCTTC
TRBJ2-3 - TRBV20-1 TRBD2 CSATSGTSGRAGFVDTQYF TGCAGTGCTACCTCCGGGACTAGCGGGAGGGCCGGGTTCGTAGATACGCAGTATTTT
TRBJ2-1 many TRBV7-2 - CASSLGSYNEQFF TGTGCCAGCAGCTTGGGGTCCTACAATGAGCAGTTCTTC
TRBJ1-4 many TRBV28 TRBD1 CASSSWTGANEKLFF TGTGCCAGCAGTTCTTGGACAGGGGCTAATGAAAAACTGTTTTTT